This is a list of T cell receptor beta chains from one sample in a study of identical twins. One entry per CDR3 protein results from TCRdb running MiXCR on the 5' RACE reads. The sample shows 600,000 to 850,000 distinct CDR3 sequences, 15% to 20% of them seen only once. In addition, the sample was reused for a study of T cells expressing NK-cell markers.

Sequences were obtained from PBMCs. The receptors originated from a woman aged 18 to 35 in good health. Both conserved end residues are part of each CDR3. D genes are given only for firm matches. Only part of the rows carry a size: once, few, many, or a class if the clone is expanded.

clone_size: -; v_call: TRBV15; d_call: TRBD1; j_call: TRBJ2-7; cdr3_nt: TGTGCCACCAGCAGAGATCCCGGACAGGGGTACGAGCAGTACTTC; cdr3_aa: CATSRDPGQGYEQYF
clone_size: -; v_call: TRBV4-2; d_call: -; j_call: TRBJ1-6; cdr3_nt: TGTGCCAGCAGCCAAGGCGGGGTGAGTTATAATTCACCCCTCCACTTT; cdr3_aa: CASSQGGVSYNSPLHF
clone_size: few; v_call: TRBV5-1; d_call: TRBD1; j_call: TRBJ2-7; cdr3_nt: TGCGCCAGCAGCTTAAGGACAGGGTCGAGCTCCTACGAGCAGTACTTC; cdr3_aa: CASSLRTGSSSYEQYF
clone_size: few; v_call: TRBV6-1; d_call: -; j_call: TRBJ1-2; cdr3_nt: TGTGCCAGCACCCAGGGGCGTGGACGGTATGGCTACACCTTC; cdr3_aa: CASTQGRGRYGYTF
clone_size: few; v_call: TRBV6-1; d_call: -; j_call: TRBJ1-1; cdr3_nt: TGTGCCAGCAGGGCACCGACAGGCCTTCTCCCTGAAGCTTTCTTT; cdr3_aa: CASRAPTGLLPEAFF
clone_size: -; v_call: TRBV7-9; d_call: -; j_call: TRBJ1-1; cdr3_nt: TGTGCCAGCATCAAGCAGGCGGCCCCCACTGAAGCTTTCTTT; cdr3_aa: CASIKQAAPTEAFF
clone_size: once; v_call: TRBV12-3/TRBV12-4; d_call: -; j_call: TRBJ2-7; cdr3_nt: TGTGCCAGCGGTTTTAGGGTTAGAGACGAGCAGTACTTC; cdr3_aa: CASGFRVRDEQYF
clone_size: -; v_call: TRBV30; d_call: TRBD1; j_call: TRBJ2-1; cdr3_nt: TGTGCCTGGAGTGGGAAAGGGGGCCGGCACAATGAGCAGTTCTTC; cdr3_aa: CAWSGKGGRHNEQFF
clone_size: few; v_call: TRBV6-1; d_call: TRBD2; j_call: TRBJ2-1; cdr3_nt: TGTGCCAGCATACGGGCGGGAGAGAGGGGTGAGCAGTTCTTC; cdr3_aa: CASIRAGERGEQFF
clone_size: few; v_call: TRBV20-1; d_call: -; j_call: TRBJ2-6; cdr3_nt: TGCAGTGCTAGAGGGGGACGCCGACACTCTGGGGCCAACGTCCTGACTTTC; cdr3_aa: CSARGGRRHSGANVLTF
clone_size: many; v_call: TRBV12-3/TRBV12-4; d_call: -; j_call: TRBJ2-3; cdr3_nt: TGTGCCAGCAGTTTGGGACACCTCCAGTATTTT; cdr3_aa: CASSLGHLQYF
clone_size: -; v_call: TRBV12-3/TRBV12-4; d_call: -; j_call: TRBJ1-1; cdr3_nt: TGTGCCAGCATTTTAAATTACCCGAACACTGAAGCTTTCTTT; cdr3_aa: CASILNYPNTEAFF
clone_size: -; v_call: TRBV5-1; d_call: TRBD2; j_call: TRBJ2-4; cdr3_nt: TGCGCCAGCAGCCCCGGACTAGTCCTAAACATTCAGTACTTC; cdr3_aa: CASSPGLVLNIQYF